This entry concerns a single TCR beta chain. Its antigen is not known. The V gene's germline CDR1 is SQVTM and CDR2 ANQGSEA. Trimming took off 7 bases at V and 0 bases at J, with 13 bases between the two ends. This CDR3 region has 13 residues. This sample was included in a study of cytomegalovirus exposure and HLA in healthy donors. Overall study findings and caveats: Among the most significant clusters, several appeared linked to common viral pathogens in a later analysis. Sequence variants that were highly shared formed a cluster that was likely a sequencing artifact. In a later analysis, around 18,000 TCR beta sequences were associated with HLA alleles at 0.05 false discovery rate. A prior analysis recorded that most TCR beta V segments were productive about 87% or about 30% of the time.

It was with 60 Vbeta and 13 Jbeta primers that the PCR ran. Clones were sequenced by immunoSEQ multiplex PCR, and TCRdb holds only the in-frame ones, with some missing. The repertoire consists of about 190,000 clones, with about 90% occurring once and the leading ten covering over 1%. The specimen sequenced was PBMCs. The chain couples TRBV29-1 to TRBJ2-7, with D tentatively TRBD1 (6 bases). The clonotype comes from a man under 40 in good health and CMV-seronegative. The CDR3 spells CSATTGASYEQYF. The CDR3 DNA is TGCAGCGCCACGACAGGAGCCTCCTACGAGCAGTACTTC.